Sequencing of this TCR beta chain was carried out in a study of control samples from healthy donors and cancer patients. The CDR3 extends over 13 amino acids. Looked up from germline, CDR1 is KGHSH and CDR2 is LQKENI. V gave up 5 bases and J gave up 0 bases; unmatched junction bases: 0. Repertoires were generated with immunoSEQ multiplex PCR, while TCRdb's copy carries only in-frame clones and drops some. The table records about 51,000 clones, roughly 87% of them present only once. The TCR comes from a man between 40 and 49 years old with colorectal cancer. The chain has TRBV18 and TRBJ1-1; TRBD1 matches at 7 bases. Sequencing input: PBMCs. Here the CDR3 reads CASSTGVNTEAFF. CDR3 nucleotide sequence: TGTGCCAGCTCAACAGGGGTGAACACTGAAGCTTTCTTT. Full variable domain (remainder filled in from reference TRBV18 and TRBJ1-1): NAGVMQNPRHLVRRRGQEARLRCSPMKGHSHVYWYRQLPEEGLKFMVYLQKENIIDESGMPKERFSAEFPKEGPSILRIQQVVRGDSAAYFCASSTGVNTEAFFGQGTRLTVV.